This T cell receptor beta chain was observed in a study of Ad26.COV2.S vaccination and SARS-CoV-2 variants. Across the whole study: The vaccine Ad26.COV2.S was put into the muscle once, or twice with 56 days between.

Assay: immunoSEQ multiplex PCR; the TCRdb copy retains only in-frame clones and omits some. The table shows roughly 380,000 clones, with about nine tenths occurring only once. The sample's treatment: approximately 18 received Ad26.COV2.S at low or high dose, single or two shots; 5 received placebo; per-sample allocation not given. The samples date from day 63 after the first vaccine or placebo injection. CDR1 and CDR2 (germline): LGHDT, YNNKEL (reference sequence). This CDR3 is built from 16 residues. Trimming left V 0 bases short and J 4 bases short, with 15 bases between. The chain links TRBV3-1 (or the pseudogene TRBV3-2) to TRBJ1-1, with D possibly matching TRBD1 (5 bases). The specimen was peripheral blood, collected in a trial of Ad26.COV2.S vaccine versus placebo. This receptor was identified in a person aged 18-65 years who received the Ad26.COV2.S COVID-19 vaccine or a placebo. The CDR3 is CASSQDWEGASTEAFF. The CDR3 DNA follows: TGTGCCAGCAGCCAAGATTGGGAAGGGGCGAGCACTGAAGCTTTCTTT.